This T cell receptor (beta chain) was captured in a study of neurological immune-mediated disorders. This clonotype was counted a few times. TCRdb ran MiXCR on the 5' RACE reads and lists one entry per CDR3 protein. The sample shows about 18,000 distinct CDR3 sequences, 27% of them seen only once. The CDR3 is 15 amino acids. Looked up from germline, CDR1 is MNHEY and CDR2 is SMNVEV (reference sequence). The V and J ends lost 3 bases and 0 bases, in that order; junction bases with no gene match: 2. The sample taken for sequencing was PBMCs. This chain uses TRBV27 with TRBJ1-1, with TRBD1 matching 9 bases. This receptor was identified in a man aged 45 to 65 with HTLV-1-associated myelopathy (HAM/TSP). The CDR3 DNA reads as TGTGCCAGCAGTTTCCACAGGGGGCTGAACACTGAAGCTTTCTTT. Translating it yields CASSFHRGLNTEAFF.